Below, 17 T cell receptor beta chains from the same sample are listed, as sequenced in a study of immune evolution from preneoplasia to lung adenocarcinoma. The table came from immunoSEQ multiplex PCR; TCRdb's copy has only in-frame clones and leaves some out. The data hold around 5,100 clones, with more than 65% observed a single time. The source material was FFPE adjacent normal lung tissue. These receptors all stem from a person aged 55-80 years with lung adenocarcinoma.

This clone is large. The V call is TRBV6-5, the J call TRBJ2-3, with D perhaps TRBD1 (5 bases). The CDR3 has 15 amino acids. Per germline, CDR1 MNHEY and CDR2 SVGAGI. V gave up 5 bases and J gave up 0 bases, with 12 bases separating them. This CDR3 is CASSPDSISTDTQYF. For the CDR3, the DNA is TGTGCCAGCAGTCCCGACAGTATTAGCACAGATACGCAGTATTTT.

V and J are TRBV6-6 and TRBJ1-3; D may be TRBD1 (5 bases). Germline CDR1 MNHNY, CDR2 SVGAGI (reference sequence). V was pared by 5 bases and J by 1 base, with 9 bases between. CDR3 length equals 14 residues. CDR3 DNA: TGTGCCAGCAGTCAGACAGCTTCTGGAAACACCATATATTTT. Its translation is CASSQTASGNTIYF.

This chain connects TRBV19 to TRBJ2-3; possibly TRBD1 for D (6 bases). V dropped 7 bases and J dropped 5 bases, with 10 bases sitting between them. The CDR3 has 12 amino acids. Germline CDR1 LNHDA, CDR2 SQIVND (reference sequence). The CDR3 nucleotides read TGTGCCAGTACCTCCAGGGGAGATACGCAGTATTTT. This translates into CASTSRGDTQYF.

This chain connects TRBV7-9 to TRBJ1-6, with a weak D call TRBD1 (5 bases). This CDR3 has 12 amino acids. V was cut by 6 bases and J by 9 bases, with 9 bases left in between. Germline lookup yields CDR1 SEHNR and CDR2 FQNEAQ (reference sequence). CDR3 sequence: CASREQGSPLHF. CDR3 DNA sequence: TGTGCCAGCAGGGAGCAGGGTTCACCCCTCCACTTT.

This clone was seen more than once but under ten times. The chain recombines TRBV27 with TRBJ2-2, with D tentatively TRBD1 (6 bases). The CDR3 consists of 15 residues. Germline V gene data show CDR1 as MNHEY and CDR2 as SMNVEV (reference sequence). Trimming left V 5 bases short and J 4 bases short, with 14 bases between. CDR3 DNA: TGTGCCAGCAGTATTCGCGGACAGACCACCGGGGAGCTGTTTTTT. Amino acid sequence: CASSIRGQTTGELFF.

The chain links TRBV28 to TRBJ2-2; TRBD1 agrees at 9 bases. Germline V gene lookup returns CDR1 MDHEN and CDR2 SYDVKM. The CDR3 totals 15 residues. V trimming: 4 bases; J trimming: 6 bases; junction bases outside the gene matches: 6. The CDR3 spells CASSSPGQGAGELFF. The CDR3 DNA follows: TGTGCCAGCAGTTCCCCGGGACAGGGTGCCGGGGAGCTGTTTTTT.

The V call is TRBV19, the J call TRBJ1-2; D uncertain. Deletions cut 1 base from V and 4 bases from J, with 7 bases between. This CDR3 has 13 amino acids. Germline V gene sequence: CDR1 LNHDA, CDR2 SQIVND (reference sequence). The CDR3 spells CASSIGSSYGYTF. The CDR3 DNA sequence: TGTGCCAGTAGTATAGGGAGTAGCTATGGCTACACCTTC.

The genes are TRBV7-8 and TRBJ2-2; TRBD1 aligns across 8 bases. This CDR3 has 16 amino acids. From germline, CDR1 is SGHVS and CDR2 FQNEAQ. V shed 3 bases and J 0 bases; nucleotides not matched to a gene: 3. In DNA form, the CDR3 reads TGTGCCAGCAGCTTTTGGGACAGGCCGAACACCGGGGAGCTGTTTTTT. It codes for CASSFWDRPNTGELFF.

The chain carries TRBV18 and TRBJ2-1, with TRBD1 matching 10 bases. J lost 6 bases, V lost 6 bases, and 8 bases had no gene match. Germline CDR1 KGHSH, CDR2 LQKENI. The CDR3 spans 15 residues. The DNA for the CDR3 is TGTGCCAGCTCCCCGGGGACAGGGGTCGTCAATGAGCAGTTCTTC. Amino acids: CASSPGTGVVNEQFF.

The chain carries TRBV27 and TRBJ2-1; D perhaps matches TRBD2 (5 bases). V was cut by 6 bases and J by 1 base, with 7 bases left in between. Looked up from germline, CDR1 is MNHEY and CDR2 is SMNVEV (reference sequence). CDR3 length: 13 amino acids. The CDR3 coding sequence is TGTGCCAGCAGAAGGGAGTCCTACAATGAGCAGTTCTTC. Protein product: CASRRESYNEQFF.

The V call is TRBV10-2, the J call TRBJ1-1, with 11 bases identical to TRBD1. Trimming took 5 bases from V and 7 from J; bases not matched to a gene: 3. This CDR3 comprises 13 residues. Germline V gene lookup returns CDR1 WSHSY and CDR2 SAAADI. The CDR3 loop reads CASSSDRGREAFF. The CDR3 DNA is TGCGCCAGCAGTTCGGACAGGGGGCGTGAAGCTTTCTTT.

This chain uses TRBV4-3 with TRBJ1-1; D is ambiguous. The CDR3 has 13 amino acids. Germline CDR1 is LGHNA and CDR2 is YSLEER. Deletions cut 1 base from V and 1 base from J, with 4 bases between. As DNA, the CDR3 is TGCGCCAGCAGCCAAGGCTCGAACACTGAAGCTTTCTTT. Protein: CASSQGSNTEAFF.

V and J are TRBV4-2 and TRBJ1-1; maybe TRBD1 (6 bases). Germline V gene sequence: CDR1 LGHNA, CDR2 YNFKEQ. The CDR3 extends over 15 amino acids. V was clipped by 0 bases and J by 1 base, with 9 bases between them. The CDR3 loop is CASSQDGGANTEAFF. The DNA of the CDR3 is TGTGCCAGCAGCCAAGATGGGGGGGCGAACACTGAAGCTTTCTTT.

The chain combines TRBV7-2 with TRBJ1-5; unclear D gene. V lost 0 bases, J lost 5 bases, and 5 bases lay in between. Germline V gives CDR1 SGHTA, CDR2 FQGNSA. The CDR3 has 13 residues. The CDR3 sequence is CASSLAIYQPQHF. The CDR3 coding sequence is TGTGCCAGCAGCTTAGCGATCTATCAGCCCCAGCATTTT.

This chain links TRBV5-5 with TRBJ1-5; D is possibly TRBD1 (6 bases). Germline V CDR1 and CDR2: SGHKS, YYEKEE (reference sequence). The V end was cut by 4 bases, the J end by 7 bases, with 15 bases between. This CDR3 is 14 amino acids long. CDR3 nucleotides: TGTGCCAGCAGCGCGGACAGCGGGGAACAGCCCCAGCATTTT. Its translation: CASSADSGEQPQHF.

The chain links TRBV7-9 to TRBJ2-2, with D hard to call. CDR3 length: 13 amino acids. V lost 3 bases and J lost 7, with 9 bases in between. CDR1 is SEHNR and CDR2 is FQNEAQ in the germline V gene (reference sequence). The CDR3 here is CASSFWVGGELFF. Here the CDR3 DNA reads TGTGCCAGCAGCTTTTGGGTCGGCGGGGAGCTGTTTTTT.

The V gene is TRBV7-8, the J gene TRBJ2-7; 9 positions agree with TRBD1. After removal of 4 bases from V and 2 bases from J, the junction contained 6 bases not matched to a gene. CDR1 and CDR2 (germline): SGHVS, FQNEAQ. This CDR3 is built from 15 residues. For the CDR3, the DNA is TGTGCCAGCAGCTACCTGGGACAGGGTACCTACGAGCAGTACTTC. It specifies CASSYLGQGTYEQYF. Full variable domain (remainder filled in from reference TRBV7-8 and TRBJ2-7): GAGVSQSPRYKVAKRGQDVALRCDPISGHVSLFWYQQALGQGPEFLTYFQNEAQLDKSGLPSDRFFAERPEGSVSTLKIQRTQQEDSAVYLCASSYLGQGTYEQYFGPGTRLTVT.